The 20 T cell receptor beta chains below were found in one sample sequenced in a study of blood T cell repertoires in COVID-19. Clones were read by immunoSEQ multiplex PCR, and TCRdb kept only the in-frame ones, dropping some. The sample shows roughly 700,000 clones, around 90% of them seen only once. The sample consisted of peripheral blood. The receptors come from a woman aged 18-30 years with acute or convalescent COVID-19.

This clone was counted a single time. The rearrangement uses TRBV24-1 and TRBJ1-3; 8 bases match TRBD1. This CDR3 has 16 amino acids. Germline V gene data show CDR1 as KGHDR and CDR2 as SFDVKD. The V segment lost 4 bases and the J segment 3 bases; nucleotides outside the gene matches: 7. The CDR3 sequence: CATSDPDRAGGNTIYF. Written as DNA, the CDR3 is TGTGCCACCAGTGACCCGGACAGGGCCGGTGGAAACACCATATATTTT.

CDR3 protein: CASSGLAGETYNEQFF. In DNA form, the CDR3 reads TGTGCCAGCAGTGGGCTAGCGGGGGAGACATACAATGAGCAGTTCTTC. The chain uses TRBV6-1 and TRBJ2-1, with 10 bases lining up with TRBD2. CDR3 size: 16 residues. With V trimmed by 4 bases and J by 4 bases, 7 bases remained unmatched. Germline loops: CDR1 MNHNS, CDR2 SASEGT.

This chain joins TRBV5-5 and TRBJ2-1; the match to TRBD1 covers 7 bases. V shed 4 bases, J shed 5 bases, and the junction held 9 bases outside the gene matches. CDR1 and CDR2 from the germline V gene are SGHKS and YYEKEE (reference sequence). The CDR3 totals 15 residues. This CDR3 reads CASSRISGTDNEQFF. In DNA, the CDR3 is TGTGCCAGCAGCCGAATCTCCGGGACAGACAATGAGCAGTTCTTC.

The CDR3 DNA follows: TGTGCCAGCAGCTTGAGGGTAGCGGGGGCAAGAAACAATGAGCAGTTCTTC. This translates into CASSLRVAGARNNEQFF. V usage is TRBV5-4 and J usage is TRBJ2-1; 9 bases align to TRBD2. J lost 5 bases, V lost 1 base, and 10 bases had no gene match. This CDR3 region has 17 residues. Germline assignment: CDR1 SGHNT and CDR2 YYREEE (reference sequence).

A few counts support this clone. The chain links TRBV30 to TRBJ2-7; unclear D gene. V gave up 0 bases and J gave up 2 bases, with 11 bases separating them. In germline, CDR1 is GTSNPN, CDR2 SVGIG (reference sequence). The CDR3 totals 14 residues. As DNA, the CDR3 is TGTGCCTGGAGTGTACAACCCCCTCCCTACGAGCAGTACTTC. It codes for CAWSVQPPPYEQYF.

The chain has TRBV4-3 and TRBJ1-4; TRBD1 agrees at 8 bases. Germline CDR1 reads LGHNA; CDR2 reads YSLEER. The CDR3 consists of 18 residues. Unmatched junction bases numbered 13, after V lost 0 bases and J lost 7 bases. CDR3 amino acids: CASSQEGGTGGRSEKLFF. DNA of the CDR3: TGCGCCAGCAGCCAAGAGGGGGGAACAGGGGGACGATCTGAAAAACTGTTTTTT.

The rearrangement uses TRBV6-4 and TRBJ2-1; 11 positions agree with TRBD2. Losses at the gene ends were 6 bases for V and 7 bases for J; bases not matched to a gene: 8. CDR1 and CDR2 (germline): MRHNA, SNTAGT. The CDR3 loop spans 15 amino acids. CDR3 coding DNA: TGTGCCAGCAGCCTTAGCGGGGGGGCGGTTAATGAGCAGTTCTTC. Its protein is CASSLSGGAVNEQFF.

The chain uses TRBV24-1 and TRBJ2-2; D is uncertain. V lost 0 bases and J lost 0, with 4 bases in between. This CDR3 spans 15 amino acids. Germline CDR1 reads KGHDR; CDR2 reads SFDVKD. In DNA, the CDR3 is TGTGCCACCAGTGATTTGTTCACGAACACCGGGGAGCTGTTTTTT. It translates to CATSDLFTNTGELFF.

The chain is built from TRBV11-2 and TRBJ2-7, with 9 bases that match TRBD1. With 2 bases clipped from V and 3 bases from J, the junction kept 11 bases outside the gene matches. Germline lookup yields CDR1 SGHAT and CDR2 FQNNGV. This CDR3 is 17 amino acids long. CDR3 in DNA: TGTGCCAGCAGCTTAAGGCGACCGGGACAGGGCCTCTACGAGCAGTACTTC. This gives the protein CASSLRRPGQGLYEQYF. Combining the CDR3 with reference TRBV11-2 and TRBJ2-7 gives the whole variable domain EAGVAQSPRYKIIEKRQSVAFWCNPISGHATLYWYQQILGQGPKLLIQFQNNGVVDDSQLPKDRFSAERLKGVDSTLKIQPAKLEDSAVYLCASSLRRPGQGLYEQYFGPGTRLTVT.

This chain uses TRBV10-3 with TRBJ2-7; TRBD1 agrees at 10 bases. V shed 3 bases, J shed 1 base, and the junction held 9 bases outside the gene matches. Germline assignment: CDR1 ENHRY and CDR2 SYGVKD. CDR3 length: 17 amino acids. This chain's CDR3 is CAISDPMKGQGSYEQYF. CDR3 coding DNA: TGTGCCATCAGTGACCCCATGAAGGGACAGGGGTCCTACGAGCAGTACTTC.

V and J are TRBV6-5 and TRBJ1-1; maybe TRBD1 (5 bases). Germline V gene sequence: CDR1 MNHEY, CDR2 SVGAGI. The CDR3 totals 12 residues. The V and J ends lost 7 bases and 1 base respectively, with 7 bases between them. CDR3 bases: TGTGCCAGCACCACAGGGAACACTGAAGCTTTCTTT. Protein sequence: CASTTGNTEAFF.

The CDR3 DNA reads TGTGCCAGCAGGCCGGACAGGGTTCTAATGAACACTGAAGCTTTCTTT. Translated: CASRPDRVLMNTEAFF. This chain links TRBV5-5 with TRBJ1-1; 8 nucleotides match TRBD1. The germline CDR1 and CDR2 sequences are SGHKS and YYEKEE (reference sequence). This CDR3 has 16 residues. V lost 5 bases to trimming and J lost 0 bases; unmatched junction nucleotides: 9. Based on the CDR3 plus reference TRBV5-5 and TRBJ1-1, the full variable domain is DAGVTQSPTHLIKTRGQQVTLRCSPISGHKSVSWYQQVLGQGPQFIFQYYEKEERGRGNFPDRFSARQFPNYSSELNVNALLLGDSALYLCASRPDRVLMNTEAFFGQGTRLTVV.

This chain joins TRBV7-2 and TRBJ1-3; D is unresolved. The CDR3 is 16 amino acids. Germline V lookup: CDR1 SGHTA, CDR2 FQGNSA. V was cut by 2 bases and J by 5 bases, with 16 bases left in between. CDR3 protein: CASSLYAGSDRNTIYF. CDR3 bases: TGTGCCAGCAGCTTATATGCGGGGTCAGATAGAAACACCATATATTTT.

V and J are TRBV29-1 and TRBJ2-2; 9 bases are shared with TRBD1. The germline V gene has CDR1 SQVTM and CDR2 ANQGSEA. This CDR3 contains 16 residues. The J segment lost 5 bases and the V segment lost 7 bases, leaving 14 bases of the junction unmatched. In DNA form, the CDR3 reads TGCAGCGGATCCGGGACAGGGAGCCTACCGACCGGGGAGCTGTTTTTT. Translating it yields CSGSGTGSLPTGELFF.

This clone was observed a single time. V gene TRBV2 combines with J gene TRBJ2-1; the D gene is possibly TRBD1 (5 bases). Germline assignment: CDR1 SNHLY and CDR2 FYNNEI. The CDR3 extends over 16 amino acids. With 7 bases removed from V and 1 base from J, the gap between germline ends came to 17 bases. CDR3 nucleotide sequence: TGTGCCAGCACCCTAATTAGTGGACAATCCTACAATGAGCAGTTCTTC. The encoded protein is CASTLISGQSYNEQFF.

The chain combines TRBV6-1 with TRBJ1-1; perhaps TRBD1 as D (5 bases). V was trimmed by 1 base and J by 3 bases, leaving 9 bases between them. Germline V gene data show CDR1 as MNHNS and CDR2 as SASEGT. This CDR3 spans 14 amino acids. The CDR3 protein is CASSEDPGYTEAFF. The CDR3 DNA reads TGTGCCAGCAGTGAAGACCCAGGGTACACTGAAGCTTTCTTT.

V usage is TRBV9 and J usage is TRBJ1-1, with 10 bases aligning to TRBD1. Germline-derived CDR1 and CDR2 are SGDLS and YYNGEE. V was clipped by 0 bases and J by 5 bases; unmatched bases: 4. This CDR3 comprises 15 residues. CDR3 sequence reads: CASSVVGQGETEAFF. The CDR3, as DNA: TGTGCCAGCAGCGTAGTAGGACAGGGGGAGACTGAAGCTTTCTTT.

The chain is built from TRBV4-1 and TRBJ2-1, with unresolved D. From germline, CDR1 is MGHRA and CDR2 YSYEKL. With 5 bases removed from V and 8 bases from J, the gap between germline ends came to 16 bases. The CDR3 has 14 residues. CDR3 amino acids: CASSTHFSEDEQFF. In DNA, the CDR3 is TGCGCCAGCAGCACTCACTTTTCCGAGGATGAGCAGTTCTTC.

This clone appeared a few times. The CDR3 is CASSQVVQGYGYTF. CDR3 DNA: TGCGCCAGCAGCCAAGTTGTACAGGGCTATGGCTACACCTTC. The V call is TRBV4-1, the J call TRBJ1-2; D is possibly TRBD1 (6 bases). CDR3 length equals 14 residues. Trimming cost V 1 base and J 4 bases, with 10 bases left between them. In germline, CDR1 is MGHRA, CDR2 YSYEKL.

The genes are TRBV7-7 and TRBJ2-1, with D possibly matching TRBD1 (6 bases). CDR1 is SSHAT and CDR2 is FNYEAQ in the germline V gene (reference sequence). The CDR3 has 15 residues. V dropped 5 bases and J dropped 4 bases, with 15 bases sitting between them. As DNA, the CDR3 is TGTGCCAGCAGCAGGGGACACCCTCAATACAATGAGCAGTTCTTC. This translates into CASSRGHPQYNEQFF.